This passage covers 20 T cell receptor beta chains from one sample sequenced in a study of blood T cell repertoires in COVID-19. Produced via immunoSEQ multiplex PCR; TCRdb's table is partial and in-frame only. The sample has around 62,000 clones; approximately 94% are singletons. The specimen sequenced was peripheral blood. The receptors were gathered from a man between 65 and 85 years old with active COVID-19.

The chain combines TRBV11-2 with TRBJ2-6; no clear D. This CDR3 has 14 residues. Germline-derived CDR1 and CDR2 are SGHAT and FQNNGV. Trimming removed 7 bases from V and 6 bases from J, with 13 bases in between. CDR3 nucleotides: TGTGCCAGCACCCCGTCGGAGACGGCCAACGTCCTGACTTTC. Translating it yields CASTPSETANVLTF.

This chain connects TRBV5-1 to TRBJ1-1, with D possibly matching TRBD1 (5 bases). Germline lookup yields CDR1 SGHRS and CDR2 YFSETQ. V was pared by 1 base and J by 1 base, with 8 bases between. The CDR3 is 14 residues long. The CDR3 DNA is TGCGCCAGCAGCTTGCTAGGGGCGAACACTGAAGCTTTCTTT. It yields the protein CASSLLGANTEAFF.

The chain is built from TRBV6-1 and TRBJ2-7; 8 nucleotides align to TRBD2. The CDR3 totals 15 residues. Trimming at V came to 2 bases and at J to 7 bases, leaving 10 bases not matched to a gene. Germline CDR1 and CDR2: MNHNS and SASEGT. CDR3 DNA sequence: TGTGCCAGCAGTGAAAGGCCGGGGGGGGAGGGGGAGCAGTACGTC. Encoded protein: CASSERPGGEGEQYV.

This chain connects TRBV4-1 to TRBJ1-6; TRBD1 might be the D (5 bases). Germline V gene data show CDR1 as MGHRA and CDR2 as YSYEKL. V was pared by 2 bases and J by 5 bases, with 10 bases between. There are 15 residues in the CDR3. CDR3 amino acids: CASSQQGTNNSPLHF. The CDR3 bases are TGCGCCAGCAGCCAACAGGGAACCAATAATTCACCCCTCCACTTT.

The chain's CDR3 is CASSPQGNNEKLFF. The CDR3 region has the DNA TGTGCCAGCTCACCGCAGGGAAATAATGAAAAACTGTTTTTT. V and J are TRBV18 and TRBJ1-4; TRBD1 is a possible D gene (5 bases). The CDR3 consists of 14 residues. V was trimmed by 3 bases and J by 4 bases, leaving 9 bases between them. Germline loops: CDR1 KGHSH, CDR2 LQKENI.

The gene calls are TRBV7-2 and TRBJ2-7, with D unresolved. This CDR3 has 14 amino acids. The germline V gene encodes CDR1 SGHTA and CDR2 FQGNSA. V was pared by 5 bases and J by 1 base, with 12 bases between. The CDR3 loop reads CASSPDSGSYEQYF. For the CDR3, the DNA is TGTGCCAGCAGCCCCGATTCGGGTTCCTACGAGCAGTACTTC.

CDR3 nucleotide sequence: TGTGCCAGCAGTTACTATGAGACAGGTTGGGACGAGCAGTACTTC. Translation gives CASSYYETGWDEQYF. The chain joins TRBV6-5 to TRBJ2-7; D is possibly TRBD1 (6 bases). V lost 1 base, J lost 5 bases, and 15 bases lay in between. The CDR3 extends over 15 amino acids. Germline CDR1 is MNHEY and CDR2 is SVGAGI.

J is TRBJ2-5 and V is TRBV6-6, with D possibly TRBD2 on 6 matching bases. The CDR3 has 16 residues. Germline CDR1 MNHNY, CDR2 SVGAGI (reference sequence). The ends were cut back, 4 bases at V and 1 base at J, with 16 bases in the middle. In DNA form, the CDR3 reads TGTGCCAGCAGTTCAACTATCAGCGGGTCCCAAGAGACCCAGTACTTC. It codes for CASSSTISGSQETQYF.

This sequence joins TRBV6-6 and TRBJ2-3; possible D gene TRBD1, 6 bases. The ends were cut back, 6 bases at V and 2 bases at J, with 18 bases in the middle. The germline gives CDR1 MNHNY, CDR2 SVGAGI (reference sequence). The CDR3 spans 16 residues. Here the CDR3 DNA reads TGTGCCAGCAGCGAACTCGGGACAAGTCCCACAGATACGCAGTATTTT. It codes for CASSELGTSPTDTQYF.

The chain employs TRBV6-1 and TRBJ2-7, with 7 bases lining up with TRBD2. V shed 3 bases and J 1 base; nucleotides not matched to a gene: 18. This CDR3 is 19 amino acids long. Germline V gives CDR1 MNHNS, CDR2 SASEGT. CDR3 sequence: CASSDPRPQTSRGSYEQYV. The CDR3 nucleotides are TGTGCCAGCAGTGACCCCCGTCCCCAGACTAGCCGGGGTTCCTACGAGCAGTACGTC.

This clone showed up just once. The chain combines TRBV5-1 with TRBJ2-1; 13 nucleotides agree with TRBD2. This CDR3 is 15 amino acids long. Germline loops: CDR1 SGHRS, CDR2 YFSETQ. V lost 4 bases and J lost 7; bases outside the gene matches: 5. CDR3 sequence (DNA): TGCGCCAGCAGCGGAACTAGCGGGGGGGCGAATGAGCAGTTCTTC. This codes for CASSGTSGGANEQFF. Based on the CDR3 plus reference TRBV5-1 and TRBJ2-1, the full variable domain is KAGVTQTPRYLIKTRGQQVTLSCSPISGHRSVSWYQQTPGQGLQFLFEYFSETQRNKGNFPGRFSGRQFSNSRSEMNVSTLELGDSALYLCASSGTSGGANEQFFGPGTRLTVL.

The gene calls are TRBV4-3 and TRBJ1-5, with no clear D. With 0 bases removed from V and 1 base from J, the gap between germline ends came to 4 bases. The CDR3 contains 14 residues. Germline V gene data show CDR1 as LGHNA and CDR2 as YSLEER. The CDR3 loop is CASSQDMSNQPQHF. For the CDR3, the DNA is TGCGCCAGCAGCCAAGATATGAGCAATCAGCCCCAGCATTTT.

V usage is TRBV4-3 and J usage is TRBJ1-6; 9 nucleotides line up with TRBD1. V lost 1 base to trimming and J lost 7 bases; unmatched junction nucleotides: 5. Germline V gives CDR1 LGHNA, CDR2 YSLEER. This CDR3 has 16 amino acids. Here the CDR3 DNA reads TGCGCCAGCAGCCAAGCGAAGGGACAGGGAAATTCACCCCTCCACTTT. This translates into CASSQAKGQGNSPLHF.

This clone was picked up a small number of times. The chain uses TRBV19 and TRBJ2-7, with D perhaps TRBD2 (5 bases). Germline CDR1 LNHDA, CDR2 SQIVND (reference sequence). The CDR3 sequence is 18 residues long. Deletions cut 5 bases from V and 2 bases from J, with 25 bases between. This CDR3 reads CASSLHPLVVRIPYEQYV. Written as DNA, the CDR3 is TGTGCCAGTAGTTTACACCCACTAGTGGTCCGAATACCCTACGAGCAGTACGTC.

The chain has TRBV3-1 (or the pseudogene TRBV3-2) and TRBJ2-3; a weak D match, TRBD2 (5 bases). In germline, CDR1 is LGHDT, CDR2 YNNKEL (reference sequence). The CDR3 contains 17 residues. V lost 2 bases, J lost 2 bases, and 17 bases lay in between. CDR3 coding DNA: TGTGCCAGCAGCCAACGAATAGCGCAGAGTAACACAGATACGCAGTATTTT. Protein product: CASSQRIAQSNTDTQYF.

The chain couples TRBV5-1 to TRBJ2-3; weak D call: TRBD2 (6 bases). This CDR3 is 15 amino acids long. The V end lost 3 bases, the J end lost 0 bases, and 11 bases lay between the germline ends. Germline values: CDR1 SGHRS, CDR2 YFSETQ. The DNA for the CDR3 is TGCGCCAGCAGCTCACGACTAGTTAGCACAGATACGCAGTATTTT. It is translated as CASSSRLVSTDTQYF.

This clone was seen just once. This sequence joins TRBV5-4 and TRBJ2-3; the match to TRBD2 covers 12 bases. V was pared by 4 bases and J by 6 bases, with 12 bases of the junction left unmatched. The germline V gene has CDR1 SGHNT and CDR2 YYREEE (reference sequence). CDR3 length equals 17 residues. CDR3 region: CASSTGLAGDPEDTQYF. CDR3 DNA: TGTGCCAGCAGCACGGGACTAGCGGGCGATCCAGAGGATACGCAGTATTTT.

CDR3 sequence (DNA): TGTGCCAGCATTACACAGGGTAACGAGCAGTACTTC. Protein product: CASITQGNEQYF. The rearrangement links TRBV6-5 to TRBJ2-7, with TRBD1 as a possible D gene (6 bases). The CDR3 is made up of 12 amino acids. V was cut by 7 bases and J by 5 bases, with 12 bases left in between. Germline V gene data show CDR1 as MNHEY and CDR2 as SVGAGI.

The chain couples TRBV19 to TRBJ2-1; 8 bases are a match to TRBD2. V trimming: 6 bases; J trimming: 5 bases; junction bases outside the gene matches: 12. The CDR3 is made up of 16 amino acids. Germline assignment: CDR1 LNHDA and CDR2 SQIVND (reference sequence). The chain's CDR3 is CASSPLRAGGHNEQFF. In DNA form, the CDR3 reads TGTGCCAGTAGCCCGTTGAGGGCGGGGGGACACAATGAGCAGTTCTTC.

This clone has a single count. CDR3 in amino acids: CAISDPLAGMILETQYF. In nucleotides, the CDR3 is TGTGCCATCAGTGATCCACTAGCGGGTATGATTCTGGAGACCCAGTACTTC. The chain is built from TRBV10-3 and TRBJ2-5, with 9 bases aligning to TRBD2. The germline V gene has CDR1 ENHRY and CDR2 SYGVKD. J lost 5 bases, V lost 3 bases, and 13 bases had no gene match. The CDR3 runs 17 residues.